Listed below are T cell receptor beta chains from one sample, sequenced in a study of vaccination and CD4 T cells after COVID-19. The antigens for these receptors are not known. TCRdb re-called the PCR reads with MiXCR, one entry per CDR3 protein. The sample lists approximately 11,000 distinct CDR3 sequences, less than 40% occurring once. Sequences were obtained from cultured CD4+ T cells from blood. The receptors shown here come from a human donor with COVID-19. Both conserved end residues are trimmed from each CDR3.

v_call,cdr3_aa
TRBV4-1,ASSQMTGVNYGYT
TRBV11-3,ASRRQSYEQY
TRBV30,AWSAEDSAAYNQPQH
TRBV25-1,ASSPPSVYNSPLH
TRBV14,ASSKRIGGPTDTQY
TRBV11-2,ASSRGDEQY
TRBV20-1,SARRTQETQY
TRBV6-1,ASRGTGEGTEAF
TRBV5-5,ASSLDPNRMNTEAF
TRBV20-1,SARVPGTGGTDTQY
TRBV7-2,ASSLAAPNYGYT
TRBV6-5,ASSYSDRGLSGYT
TRBV11-3,ASSLRTSGGAYHGTDTQY
TRBV20-1,SASTSDTDTQY
TRBV5-8,ASSLGQNVQY
TRBV7-8,ASSRLAGVETQY
TRBV7-9,ASGTGELF
TRBV6-2/TRBV6-3,ASSLAGPTLNTEAF
TRBV10-3,AFGQGLTDTQY
TRBV27,ASSLYRGSRYGYT
TRBV6-1,ASRRARFEGYGYT
TRBV28,ASGNRGSYNEQF
TRBV12-3/TRBV12-4,ASSSDSQPQH
TRBV30,AWRVVGHHNEKLF
TRBV11-2,ASSLTGYGYT
TRBV6-1,ASSPLDEQF
TRBV14,ASRQDYTGELF
TRBV6-1,ASDFGGSEQY
TRBV29-1,SVGAYQETQY
TRBV20-1,SARAVGTYEQY
TRBV12-3/TRBV12-4,ASSAGTAYQETQY
TRBV27,ASRGQGYQPQH
TRBV11-3,ASSLGGSGTYEQY